The present T cell receptor beta chain was sequenced within a study of blood T cell repertoires in COVID-19. Looking at the study overall: Symptom resolution, clearance, or two negative PCRs marked donors in Cohort 3 as recovered. T cells, B-cell-depleted T cells, or PBMCs provided the cDNA or gDNA that served as material.

The method was immunoSEQ multiplex PCR; TCRdb's version includes in-frame clones alone and lacks a portion of them. Among 150,000 to 200,000 clones listed, approximately 79% were seen once. This CDR3 comprises 17 residues. V was clipped by 5 bases and J by 9 bases; unmatched bases: 14. Germline V gene sequence: CDR1 MDHEN, CDR2 SYDVKM. V and J are TRBV28 and TRBJ1-6, with 9 bases aligning to TRBD1. The TCR sequence derives from a woman in her sixties or seventies in a cohort exposed to, infected with or recovered from COVID-19 (not recorded which). Sequencing was done on a sample of PBMCs or T cells enriched from blood (not recorded which). The CDR3 nucleotides read TGTGCCAGCAGTCGAAGCTCCGGGACAGGGTTTCGTTCACCCCTCCACTTT. This gives the protein CASSRSSGTGFRSPLHF. The complete variable domain, with remaining parts taken from reference TRBV28 and TRBJ1-6, reads DVKVTQSSRYLVKRTGEKVFLECVQDMDHENMFWYRQDPGLGLRLIYFSYDVKMKEKGDIPEGYSVSREKKERFSLILESASTNQTSMYLCASSRSSGTGFRSPLHFGNGTRLTVT.